A single T cell receptor beta chain is shown here with its context. This CDR3 contains 13 residues. Deletions cut 5 bases from V and 10 bases from J, with 17 bases between. Per germline, CDR1 ENHRY and CDR2 SYGVKD. Authors' methods: Cell counts per sample came from amplifying reference gene primers. Sequencing used immunoSEQ multiplex PCR; TCRdb keeps in-frame clones, though not all of them. V and J calls and clone size are those listed in that table; D and trimming were worked out from the DNA. The table records about 160,000 clones, around 84% of them present only once. These data originate in a study of blood T cell repertoires in COVID-19.

The chain recombines TRBV10-3 with TRBJ1-1; D not resolved. Sequenced: PBMCs or T cells enriched from blood (not recorded which). The receptor comes from a man between 35 and 55 years old who had recovered from COVID-19. The CDR3 DNA follows: TGTGCCATCAGTTCCATCCCTGGGGAGACAGCTTTCTTT. Residues: CAISSIPGETAFF.